This T cell receptor (beta chain) was observed in a study of cytomegalovirus exposure and HLA in healthy donors. The study's findings and limits: According to a later analysis, donors in an Asian-associated ancestry cluster reportedly had fewer N-insertions than the roughly 670-donor mean. Looking again later, the authors saw that most CMV-associated TCR beta chains seemed HLA-restricted. The authors listed about 170 TCR beta chains as cytomegalovirus-associated.

Concerning this clone: Antigen unknown.

This PCR relied on a set of 60 Vbeta primers and 13 Jbeta primers. The data were produced by immunoSEQ multiplex PCR, yet TCRdb's version contains in-frame clones alone and is incomplete. This table has 150,000 to 200,000 clones, approximately 82% appearing once. The source material was PBMCs. The clonotype was recovered from a man younger than 35 in good health and CMV-seropositive.

This CDR3 is CAWSVSGSPCNEQFF. The CDR3 coding sequence is TGTGCCTGGAGTGTAAGCGGGAGCCCCTGCAATGAGCAGTTCTTC. This chain connects TRBV30 to TRBJ2-1, with 8 bases aligning to TRBD2. The V and J ends lost 0 bases and 6 bases, in that order; junction bases with no gene match: 7. CDR3 length equals 15 residues. The germline gives CDR1 GTSNPN, CDR2 SVGIG (reference sequence).